A single sample gave rise to the 22 T cell receptor beta chains below, sequenced in a study of control samples from healthy donors and cancer patients. The data were produced by immunoSEQ multiplex PCR, yet TCRdb's version contains in-frame clones alone and is incomplete. The table has 80,000 or so clones, around nine tenths seen once. Sequencing was performed on blood. These receptors all stem from a man aged 45-65 years in good health.

J is TRBJ2-5 and V is TRBV2; D unresolved. Germline-derived CDR1 and CDR2 are SNHLY and FYNNEI. V lost 6 bases and J lost 4, with 18 bases in between. This CDR3 has 15 amino acids. CDR3 sequence: CASSDRHHPTETQYF. The CDR3 bases are TGTGCCAGCAGCGACCGACACCACCCTACAGAGACCCAGTACTTC.

This clone was recorded once. The CDR3 reads CASSRVQRAVETQYF. The DNA for the CDR3 is TGTGCCAGCAGCCGCGTGCAGCGGGCCGTGGAGACCCAGTACTTC. The chain uses TRBV11-2 and TRBJ2-5, with D possibly being TRBD2 (6 bases). Trimming removed 5 bases at V and 5 bases at J, with 18 bases between. The germline gives CDR1 SGHAT, CDR2 FQNNGV. The CDR3 totals 15 residues.

The V and J genes are TRBV5-8 and TRBJ1-2; D might be TRBD1 (5 bases). V was clipped by 1 base and J by 2 bases, with 9 bases between them. Germline lookup yields CDR1 SGHTS and CDR2 YDEGEE. This CDR3 comprises 14 residues. CDR3 DNA sequence: TGTGCCAGCAGCTTGCGGGGCGAGAACTATGGCTACACCTTC. Translation gives CASSLRGENYGYTF.

On this clone: This sample includes further DNA sequences coding for the same CDR3. The V call is TRBV4-1, the J call TRBJ2-1, with 8 bases that match TRBD2. Germline lookup yields CDR1 MGHRA and CDR2 YSYEKL. The CDR3 loop spans 16 amino acids. V gave up 0 bases and J gave up 4 bases; unmatched junction bases: 5. Here the CDR3 DNA reads TGCGCCAGCAGCCAAGATCCCAGCGGGGGTTACAATGAGCAGTTCTTC. Translating gives CASSQDPSGGYNEQFF.

The chain links TRBV18 to TRBJ1-2; 7 bases align to TRBD1. This CDR3 has 15 amino acids. Germline V gene sequence: CDR1 KGHSH, CDR2 LQKENI. The ends lost 0 bases at V and 8 bases at J; junction bases unmatched: 9. In nucleotides, the CDR3 is TGTGCCAGCTCACCACCGAGTCTACAGGGGAAGGGCTACACCTTC. Encoded protein: CASSPPSLQGKGYTF.

V usage is TRBV19 and J usage is TRBJ1-5; no clear D gene. This CDR3 comprises 13 residues. V was clipped by 5 bases and J by 5 bases, with 10 bases between them. Looked up from germline, CDR1 is LNHDA and CDR2 is SQIVND (reference sequence). The DNA for the CDR3 is TGTGCCAGTAGTTCCGGCCGGGATCAGCCCCAGCATTTT. It is translated as CASSSGRDQPQHF.

The CDR3 coding sequence is TGTGCCAGCAGCCCCTCAGGGTTGGGCACTGAAGCTTTCTTT. Its translation: CASSPSGLGTEAFF. This rearrangement joins TRBV6-5 to TRBJ1-1, with D tentatively TRBD1 (5 bases). Germline V gene data show CDR1 as MNHEY and CDR2 as SVGAGI. V lost 6 bases to trimming and J lost 4 bases, with 15 bases between them. This CDR3 spans 14 amino acids.

The chain employs TRBV12-3 or TRBV12-4 and TRBJ2-5; 10 nucleotides line up with TRBD2. With 6 bases clipped from V and 4 bases from J, the junction kept 2 bases outside the gene matches. CDR3 size: 13 residues. The CDR3 loop is CASRRTSGETQYF. For the CDR3, the DNA is TGTGCCAGCAGGCGGACTAGCGGAGAGACCCAGTACTTC.

V and J are TRBV7-8 and TRBJ1-1; no firm D call. V gave up 6 bases and J gave up 1 base, with 9 bases separating them. CDR3 size: 13 residues. Germline values: CDR1 SGHVS, CDR2 FQNEAQ. CDR3 loop: CASRDPRNTEAFF. The DNA for the CDR3 is TGTGCCAGCAGGGACCCCCGGAACACTGAAGCTTTCTTT. Drawing the rest from reference TRBV7-8 and TRBJ1-1, the complete variable domain is GAGVSQSPRYKVAKRGQDVALRCDPISGHVSLFWYQQALGQGPEFLTYFQNEAQLDKSGLPSDRFFAERPEGSVSTLKIQRTQQEDSAVYLCASRDPRNTEAFFGQGTRLTVV.

This clone showed up just a few times. This rearrangement joins TRBV7-6 to TRBJ2-3; 9 bases agree with TRBD2. CDR1 is SGHVS and CDR2 is FNYEAQ in the germline V gene. The J segment lost 2 bases and the V segment lost 3 bases, leaving 6 bases of the junction unmatched. CDR3 size: 16 residues. The CDR3 DNA reads TGTGCCAGCAGCTTGGCAGCGGGGGGCGACACAGATACGCAGTATTTT. This gives the protein CASSLAAGGDTDTQYF.

This clone was detected only a few times. This chain uses TRBV7-3 with TRBJ2-1, with 8 bases lining up with TRBD1. The CDR3 contains 14 residues. With 5 bases clipped from V and 8 bases from J, the junction kept 8 bases outside the gene matches. Germline CDR1 is SGHTA and CDR2 is FQGTGA. Written as DNA, the CDR3 is TGTGCCAGCAGCCCCGTGGCAGGGGGCCATGAGCAGTTCTTC. Translated: CASSPVAGGHEQFF.

This clone was recorded a few times. The J gene is TRBJ1-6, the V gene TRBV5-4, with 9 nucleotides matching TRBD1. V lost 4 bases to trimming and J lost 9 bases; unmatched junction nucleotides: 8. The CDR3 loop spans 15 amino acids. Germline V gene sequence: CDR1 SGHNT, CDR2 YYREEE (reference sequence). The CDR3: CASSPGDRVSSPLHF. In nucleotides, the CDR3 is TGTGCCAGCAGCCCGGGGGACAGGGTTAGTTCACCCCTCCACTTT.

The chain links TRBV19 to TRBJ1-2; D ambiguous. The CDR3 is 15 amino acids. Deletions cut 5 bases from V and 6 bases from J, with 19 bases between. Germline CDR1 reads LNHDA; CDR2 reads SQIVND (reference sequence). In DNA form, the CDR3 reads TGTGCCAGTAGTCCTACCGGGTGGGGTAGCAATGGCTACACCTTC. Residues: CASSPTGWGSNGYTF.

This clone appeared a few times. The CDR3 DNA reads TGTGCCTGGAGGCGGGACAGGTTGAACACTGAAGCTTTCTTT. It encodes CAWRRDRLNTEAFF. The chain links TRBV30 to TRBJ1-1; 8 nucleotides line up with TRBD1. Losses at the gene ends were 3 bases for V and 0 bases for J; bases not matched to a gene: 3. Germline CDR1 and CDR2: GTSNPN and SVGIG (reference sequence). There are 14 residues in the CDR3.

This sequence joins TRBV12-3 or TRBV12-4 and TRBJ2-7; D is unclear. V dropped 8 bases and J dropped 0 bases, with 8 bases sitting between them. The CDR3 sequence is 12 residues long. The CDR3 DNA follows: TGTGCCAGCTCCCGCCTCTCCTACGAGCAGTACTTC. Protein: CASSRLSYEQYF.

This clone was seen just once. V usage is TRBV25-1 and J usage is TRBJ2-1; 7 bases are a match to TRBD2. The junction had 1 base not matched to a gene; V was cut back by 5 bases and J by 9 bases. CDR1 and CDR2 from the germline V gene are MGHDK and SYGVNS. CDR3 length: 11 amino acids. The CDR3 sequence is CASSWGGEQFF. The CDR3 region has the DNA TGTGCCAGCAGTTGGGGGGGTGAGCAGTTCTTC.

The chain couples TRBV11-3 to TRBJ2-7; D possibly matches TRBD1 or TRBD2 (5 bases each). CDR1 is SGHNT and CDR2 is YENEEA in the germline V gene. The CDR3 covers 13 residues. The V and J ends lost 5 bases and 6 bases respectively, with 14 bases between them. For the CDR3, the DNA is TGTGCCAGCAGCCTCGCCGGGACGCGCGAGCAGTACTTC. Amino acid sequence: CASSLAGTREQYF. Using reference TRBV11-3 and TRBJ2-7 for the parts outside the CDR3, the full variable domain is EAGVVQSPRYKIIEKKQPVAFWCNPISGHNTLYWYLQNLGQGPELLIRYENEEAVDDSQLPKDRFSAERLKGVDSTLKIQPAELGDSAVYLCASSLAGTREQYFGPGTRLTVT.

V is TRBV20-1 and J is TRBJ2-5, with a tentative D call TRBD2 (6 bases). The CDR3 consists of 12 residues. Trimming shortened V by 3 bases and J by 7 bases, and 12 bases separated the two germline ends. The germline gives CDR1 DFQATT, CDR2 SNEGSKA (reference sequence). The CDR3 sequence is CSASTAEGTQYF. The CDR3 DNA is TGCAGTGCTAGTACAGCGGAGGGGACCCAGTACTTC.

The V and J genes are TRBV24-1 and TRBJ1-1; maybe TRBD1 (6 bases). CDR1 is KGHDR, CDR2 SFDVKD, per germline. This CDR3 is built from 13 residues. V was cut by 2 bases and J by 4 bases, with 7 bases left in between. The CDR3: CATSDSTGTEAFF. Here the CDR3 DNA reads TGTGCCACCAGTGATTCGACAGGCACTGAAGCTTTCTTT.

The chain combines TRBV2 with TRBJ1-1; TRBD1 matches 7 bases. Germline V gene data show CDR1 as SNHLY and CDR2 as FYNNEI. This CDR3 spans 14 amino acids. After removal of 6 bases from V and 2 bases from J, the junction contained 6 bases not matched to a gene. The CDR3 sequence: CASRTTGLNTEAFF. CDR3 nucleotides: TGTGCCAGCAGGACGACAGGGCTTAACACTGAAGCTTTCTTT.

The chain recombines TRBV6-5 with TRBJ1-5, with a tentative D call TRBD1 (6 bases). Deletions cut 4 bases from V and 7 bases from J, with 14 bases between. The germline V gene encodes CDR1 MNHEY and CDR2 SVGAGI. This CDR3 spans 14 amino acids. CDR3 loop: CASSSTGSGQPQHF. The CDR3, as DNA: TGTGCCAGCAGTTCCACAGGGTCTGGACAGCCCCAGCATTTT.

J is TRBJ2-3 and V is TRBV5-1; 12 nucleotides match TRBD2. The ends lost 5 bases at V and 2 bases at J; junction bases unmatched: 6. The germline V gene has CDR1 SGHRS and CDR2 YFSETQ. The CDR3 runs 16 residues. CDR3 sequence reads: CASSYPSGGATDTQYF. The CDR3 coding sequence is TGCGCCAGCAGTTATCCTAGCGGGGGGGCCACAGATACGCAGTATTTT.